The sequence of this T cell receptor beta chain was determined in a study of long-term antiretroviral therapy in people with HIV. Sequencing used immunoSEQ v3.0 at survey level. This table comes from immunoSEQ multiplex PCR, and its TCRdb copy is limited to in-frame clones, with some not included. This sample yields approximately 19,000 clones, of which 70% to 80% are seen a single time; under 6.5% belongs to the top ten. This clone qualifies as large. What it recognizes is unknown. Germline-derived CDR1 and CDR2 are SEHNR and FQNEAQ (reference sequence). This CDR3 contains 15 residues. V dropped 2 bases and J dropped 2 bases, with 9 bases sitting between them. Study-level points and caveats: Dating from about 2003 to 2018, the blood was possibly obtained under older ART regimens. Repertoires in HIV (unlike those of controls) had narrower CDR3 length ranges. Repertoire dominance by clones expanded before ART was seen at all time points.

Samples held about 0.9-11 million cryopreserved PBMC, and DNA extraction followed. The material was unsorted PBMCs, obtained at the start of antiretroviral therapy, before treatment. V is TRBV7-9 and J is TRBJ2-2; no clear D gene. This TCR was sampled from a young man with HIV. The CDR3 sequence: CASSLKRANTGELFF. Written as DNA, the CDR3 is TGTGCCAGCAGCTTAAAGCGAGCAAACACCGGGGAGCTGTTTTTT.